This is a list of T cell receptor beta chains from one sample in a study of blood T cell repertoires in COVID-19. Assay used: immunoSEQ multiplex PCR; TCRdb lists only in-frame clones, some missing. The top ten clones hold just over 3% of a sample with fewer than 40,000 clones, approximately 81% of them seen once. The specimen sequenced was peripheral blood. Every receptor here comes from a man aged 65 to 85 with COVID-19, enrolled during active disease. CDR3s include the opening cysteine and the closing phenylalanine or tryptophan. The order of the fields is D gene, V gene, clone size, CDR3 length, J gene, CDR3 protein, CDR3 DNA. The D gene is left open where the match is weak. A row's size may be missing; if present it is once, few, many or a size class.

-	TRBV30	once	13	TRBJ1-3	CAWSQSSGNTIYF	TGTGCCTGGAGTCAGTCATCTGGAAACACCATATATTTT
-	TRBV6-2/TRBV6-3	-	14	TRBJ1-1	CASSRSTGNTEAFF	TGTGCCAGCAGTCGAAGCACAGGTAACACTGAAGCTTTCTTT
-	TRBV5-1	-	13	TRBJ2-2	CASRWGDTGELFF	TGCGCCAGCCGATGGGGGGATACCGGGGAGCTGTTTTTT
TRBD1	TRBV10-3	-	15	TRBJ1-5	CAISDLTGGRQPQHF	TGTGCCATCAGTGACCTCACAGGGGGTCGGCAGCCCCAGCATTTT
TRBD2	TRBV18	-	17	TRBJ2-7	CASSRTQLAGLAYEQYF	TGTGCCAGCTCCCGGACCCAATTAGCGGGACTCGCCTACGAGCAGTACTTC
-	TRBV12-3/TRBV12-4	-	13	TRBJ1-3	CASSFKTGNTIYF	TGTGCCAGCAGTTTTAAAACTGGAAACACCATATATTTT
TRBD1	TRBV5-1	once	15	TRBJ2-1	CASSLAGTGGNEQFF	TGCGCCAGCAGCTTGGCCGGGACAGGGGGAAATGAGCAGTTCTTC
-	TRBV6-5	-	16	TRBJ2-7	CASSYSGGGSSYEQYF	TGTGCCAGCAGTTACTCTGGGGGAGGCAGCTCCTACGAGCAGTACTTC
TRBD2	TRBV7-2	-	14	TRBJ2-7	CASSSLAGETEQYF	TGTGCCAGCAGCTCACTAGCGGGAGAAACCGAGCAGTACTTC
TRBD1	TRBV6-6	-	16	TRBJ2-5	CASSKQGQASQETQYF	TGTGCCAGCAGTAAGCAAGGACAGGCGTCCCAAGAGACCCAGTACTTC
-	TRBV4-3	-	16	TRBJ1-6	CASSQERQDKGSPLHF	TGCGCCAGCAGCCAAGAAAGACAGGATAAGGGATCACCCCTCCACTTT
-	TRBV10-3	-	13	TRBJ1-1	CAISESANTEAFF	TGTGCCATCAGTGAGTCGGCGAACACTGAAGCTTTCTTT
-	TRBV6-5	once	13	TRBJ2-2	CASSRFSGGELFF	TGTGCCAGCAGTCGGTTTAGCGGCGGGGAGCTGTTTTTT
-	TRBV28	once	15	TRBJ2-5	CASSPWGQSAETQYF	TGTGCCAGCAGTCCGTGGGGACAATCAGCGGAGACCCAGTACTTC
-	TRBV11-1	-	12	TRBJ2-1	CASSLGYDEQFF	TGTGCCAGCAGCTTAGGCTATGATGAGCAGTTCTTC
TRBD1	TRBV4-2	-	16	TRBJ2-7	CASSQTDRGKQHEQYF	TGTGCCAGCAGCCAGACCGACAGGGGCAAGCAGCACGAGCAGTACTTC
TRBD1	TRBV5-1	-	16	TRBJ1-1	CASSLRQGPSNTEAFF	TGCGCCAGCAGCCTACGACAGGGGCCCTCGAACACTGAAGCTTTCTTT
TRBD2	TRBV28	-	18	TRBJ2-3	CASSDPGLAGEGGDTQYF	TGTGCCAGCAGTGACCCGGGACTAGCGGGAGAGGGAGGGGATACGCAGTATTTT
-	TRBV4-3	-	15	TRBJ1-2	CASSQYSGDDYGYTF	TGCGCCAGCAGCCAATATTCGGGAGACGACTATGGCTACACCTTC
-	TRBV5-4	-	14	TRBJ2-3	CATEQGSRTDTQYF	TGTGCCACCGAACAGGGTTCCCGCACAGATACGCAGTATTTT
TRBD1	TRBV7-8	-	14	TRBJ1-1	CASSTGQGAAEAFF	TGTGCCAGCAGCACCGGACAGGGGGCCGCTGAAGCTTTCTTT
TRBD1	TRBV5-1	-	15	TRBJ1-4	CASSLAGTGVEKLFF	TGCGCCAGCAGCTTGGCCGGTACAGGGGTAGAAAAACTGTTTTTT
-	TRBV9	-	17	TRBJ1-3	CASSVEGGSNSGNTIYF	TGTGCCAGCAGCGTAGAGGGGGGGTCCAATTCTGGAAACACCATATATTTT
-	TRBV4-2	-	13	TRBJ1-3	CASSQQGGNTIYF	TGTGCCAGCAGCCAACAGGGGGGAAACACCATATATTTT
TRBD1	TRBV5-6	-	14	TRBJ2-3	CASSLQGATDTQYF	TGTGCCAGCAGCTTGCAGGGGGCGACAGATACGCAGTATTTT
-	TRBV7-2	few	15	TRBJ1-5	CASSKMSGGNQPQHF	TGTGCCAGCAGCAAGATGTCAGGGGGCAATCAGCCCCAGCATTTT
TRBD2	TRBV6-6	-	14	TRBJ2-1	CASSPAGGWNEQFF	TGTGCCAGCAGTCCAGCGGGAGGGTGGAATGAGCAGTTCTTC
-	TRBV9	-	15	TRBJ2-3	CASSPPQGPTDTQYF	TGTGCCAGCAGCCCACCGCAGGGCCCCACAGATACGCAGTATTTT
TRBD1	TRBV24-1	-	13	TRBJ1-2	CATSDLQGQDYTF	TGTGCCACCAGTGATTTGCAGGGACAGGACTACACCTTC
TRBD1	TRBV20-1	-	14	TRBJ1-6	CSASTGQGISPLHF	TGCAGTGCTAGTACCGGACAGGGGATTTCACCCCTCCACTTT
TRBD1	TRBV6-7	-	17	TRBJ2-6	CASSTEQGAHGANVLTF	TGTGCCAGCAGTACCGAACAGGGGGCTCATGGGGCCAACGTCCTGACTTTC
TRBD1	TRBV5-4	few	15	TRBJ2-7	CASSAQQGALNEQYF	TGTGCCAGCAGCGCCCAACAGGGGGCTTTGAACGAGCAGTACTTC
-	TRBV29-1	-	13	TRBJ1-1	CSVQGSRGTEAFF	TGCAGCGTGCAAGGGAGTCGAGGTACTGAAGCTTTCTTT
TRBD2	TRBV28	-	15	TRBJ2-1	CASSLGSLAGNEQFF	TGTGCCAGCAGTTTAGGTTCGCTAGCGGGCAATGAGCAGTTCTTC
TRBD2	TRBV30	few	15	TRBJ2-5	CAWSLLAGVRETQYF	TGTGCCTGGAGTCTACTAGCGGGAGTACGGGAGACCCAGTACTTC
-	TRBV11-2	-	13	TRBJ1-1	CASSFQRNTEAFF	TGTGCCAGCAGCTTTCAGCGGAACACTGAAGCTTTCTTT
-	TRBV28	-	13	TRBJ2-3	CASRAPAADTQYF	TGTGCCAGCAGGGCCCCGGCGGCAGATACGCAGTATTTT
-	TRBV4-2	few	14	TRBJ2-7	CASSMQGRDPEQYF	TGTGCCAGCAGCATGCAGGGAAGGGATCCCGAGCAGTACTTC
-	TRBV12-3/TRBV12-4	-	13	TRBJ1-1	CASSLWEDTEAFF	TGTGCCAGCAGTTTATGGGAGGACACTGAAGCTTTCTTT
TRBD2	TRBV2	-	11	TRBJ2-3	CASRRRASGDF	TGTGCCAGCAGGAGAAGGGCTAGCGGGGATTTT
TRBD1	TRBV19	-	16	TRBJ1-1	CASRNVTGSRAAEAFF	TGTGCCAGTAGAAACGTGACAGGGTCAAGGGCGGCTGAAGCTTTCTTT
-	TRBV27	-	15	TRBJ2-1	CASSFRDPEGNEQFF	TGTGCCAGCAGTTTCCGCGACCCGGAGGGTAATGAGCAGTTCTTC
-	TRBV28	-	13	TRBJ2-7	CASSFPGPYEQYF	TGTGCCAGCAGTTTTCCAGGGCCCTACGAGCAGTACTTC
TRBD1	TRBV11-2	-	15	TRBJ1-3	CASSLYGTAGNTIYF	TGTGCCAGCAGCTTATATGGGACAGCTGGAAACACCATATATTTT
-	TRBV1	once	17	TRBJ1-5	CTSSQDPDRIYNQPQHF	TGCACCAGCAGCCAAGATCCGGACAGGATTTACAATCAGCCCCAGCATTTT
-	TRBV3-1/TRBV3-2	-	17	TRBJ2-2	CASSPLGLASGTGELFF	TGTGCCAGCAGCCCCCTCGGGCTAGCGAGCGGCACCGGGGAGCTGTTTTTT
-	TRBV28	once	14	TRBJ1-4	CASSSGSTNEKLFF	TGTGCCAGCAGTTCCGGTTCAACTAATGAAAAACTGTTTTTT
TRBD1	TRBV11-2	-	14	TRBJ1-1	CASSPQQGKAEAFF	TGTGCCAGCAGCCCCCAACAGGGGAAGGCTGAAGCTTTCTTT
-	TRBV27	-	18	TRBJ1-6	CASSLSYPGDSYNSPLHF	TGTGCCAGCAGTTTATCGTACCCGGGGGACTCCTATAATTCACCCCTCCACTTT
TRBD1	TRBV6-2/TRBV6-3	-	14	TRBJ1-1	CASSYTTGRTEAFF	TGTGCCAGCAGCTATACGACAGGGAGGACTGAAGCTTTCTTT
TRBD2	TRBV6-2/TRBV6-3	-	16	TRBJ2-5	CASSPQTSGYRETQYF	TGTGCCAGCAGTCCCCAGACTAGCGGGTATAGAGAGACCCAGTACTTC
TRBD1	TRBV25-1	-	15	TRBJ2-7	CASSDPGTGYYEQYF	TGTGCCAGCAGTGACCCCGGGACAGGGTACTACGAGCAGTACTTC
-	TRBV7-9	few	13	TRBJ2-1	CASSSSPHNEQFF	TGTGCCAGCAGCTCTAGCCCCCACAATGAGCAGTTCTTC
-	TRBV4-1	-	17	TRBJ1-2	CASSQLGIGASLYGYTF	TGCGCCAGCAGCCAACTGGGGATAGGGGCCTCTCTCTATGGCTACACCTTC
-	TRBV7-9	-	15	TRBJ2-5	CASSLAAGLQETQYF	TGTGCCAGCAGCTTAGCAGCGGGCCTCCAAGAGACCCAGTACTTC